The rows below give T cell receptor beta chains drawn from one sample of a study of response to subunit inactivated influenza vaccine. TCRdb fed the RT-PCR reads into MiXCR, producing one record per CDR3 protein. The sample carries approximately 700,000 distinct CDR3 sequences, 11% to 15% recorded once. The input for sequencing was PBMCs from blood, taken 14 days before vaccination. The receptors here all came from a man aged 50 to 59 who received an inactivated influenza vaccine. Both conserved end residues are part of each CDR3. D genes are given only for firm matches. Size values are once, few and many counts, or a class for expanded clones, and some rows have none.

clone size	D gene	V gene	CDR3 length	J gene	CDR3 protein	CDR3 DNA
.	TRBD1	TRBV7-9	15	TRBJ2-5	CASSGGDRGEETQYF	TGTGCCAGCAGCGGGGGAGACAGGGGAGAAGAGACCCAGTACTTC
.	.	TRBV10-3	11	TRBJ2-7	CAISEAREQYF	TGTGCCATCAGTGAAGCTCGCGAGCAGTACTTC
few	TRBD2	TRBV20-1	15	TRBJ2-7	CSAIGLAGKAYEQYF	TGCAGTGCCATAGGACTAGCGGGGAAAGCCTACGAGCAGTACTTC
.	.	TRBV11-1	18	TRBJ2-1	CASSLVYGTKRDYNEQFF	TGTGCCAGCAGCTTAGTGTATGGGACCAAACGAGACTACAATGAGCAGTTCTTC
.	.	TRBV29-1	13	TRBJ2-2	CSVGGLSTGELFF	TGCAGCGTGGGGGGACTGTCCACCGGGGAGCTGTTTTTT
.	.	TRBV27	14	TRBJ2-7	CASSRELSGYEQYF	TGTGCCAGTTCCCGCGAGCTATCCGGCTACGAGCAGTACTTC
few	.	TRBV20-1	14	TRBJ2-1	CSALADLTYNEQFF	TGCAGTGCTCTAGCAGACCTCACATACAATGAGCAGTTCTTC
few	.	TRBV5-1	12	TRBJ1-6	CASRYDRESFHF	TGCGCCAGCAGATATGACAGAGAAAGCTTCCACTTT
many	.	TRBV12-3/TRBV12-4	13	TRBJ1-1	CASSLGGLTEAFF	TGTGCCAGCAGTTTAGGGGGGCTCACTGAAGCTTTCTTT
few	TRBD2	TRBV28	15	TRBJ2-7	CASSLISGRNYEQYF	TGTGCCAGCAGTTTAATTAGCGGGAGGAACTACGAGCAGTACTTC
few	.	TRBV15	14	TRBJ2-2	CATSRASTTGELFF	TGTGCCACCAGCAGAGCGTCAACTACCGGGGAGCTGTTTTTT
.	TRBD2	TRBV29-1	14	TRBJ2-3	CSVDGLAVTDTQYF	TGCAGCGTTGATGGCCTAGCGGTCACAGATACGCAGTATTTT
few	.	TRBV7-9	14	TRBJ1-1	CASNLQALNTEAFF	TGTGCCAGCAACTTACAGGCCCTGAACACTGAAGCTTTCTTT
few	.	TRBV24-1	16	TRBJ1-3	CATSDSALSGGNTIYF	TGTGCCACCAGTGATTCAGCCTTGTCCGGCGGAAACACCATATATTTT